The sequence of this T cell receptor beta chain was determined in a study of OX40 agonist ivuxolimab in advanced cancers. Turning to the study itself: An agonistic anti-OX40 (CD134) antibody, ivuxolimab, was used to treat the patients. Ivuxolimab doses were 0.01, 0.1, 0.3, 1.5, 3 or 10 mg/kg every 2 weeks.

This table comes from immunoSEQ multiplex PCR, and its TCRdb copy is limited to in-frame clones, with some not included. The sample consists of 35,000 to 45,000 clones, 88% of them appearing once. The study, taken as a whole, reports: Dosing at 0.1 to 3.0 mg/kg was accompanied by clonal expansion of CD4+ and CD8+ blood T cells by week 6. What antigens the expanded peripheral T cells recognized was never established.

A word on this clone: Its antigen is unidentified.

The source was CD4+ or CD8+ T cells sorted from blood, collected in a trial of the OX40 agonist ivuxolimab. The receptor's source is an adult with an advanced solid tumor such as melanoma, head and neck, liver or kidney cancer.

The CDR3 DNA is TGCGCCAGCAGCCAAGGGCAGGGGGGGGACTATGGCTACACCTTC. Its translation is CASSQGQGGDYGYTF. This sequence joins TRBV4-3 and TRBJ1-2, with TRBD1 matching over 7 bases. This CDR3 contains 15 residues. CDR1 LGHNA and CDR2 YSLEER come from the germline V gene. J was trimmed by 3 bases and V by 1 base; bases with no gene match: 5.